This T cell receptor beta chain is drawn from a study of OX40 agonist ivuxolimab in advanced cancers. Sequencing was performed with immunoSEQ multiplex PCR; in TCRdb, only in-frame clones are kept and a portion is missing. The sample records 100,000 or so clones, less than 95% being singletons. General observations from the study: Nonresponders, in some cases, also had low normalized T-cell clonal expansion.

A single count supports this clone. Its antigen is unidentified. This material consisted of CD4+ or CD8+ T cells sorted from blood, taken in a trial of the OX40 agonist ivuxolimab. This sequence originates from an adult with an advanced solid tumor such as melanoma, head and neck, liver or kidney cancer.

The DNA of the CDR3 is TGTGCCAGCAGCTCCGGGACTAGCGGCTGGTTATCCTACGAGCAGTACTTC. It yields the protein CASSSGTSGWLSYEQYF. The genes are TRBV7-2 and TRBJ2-7; 11 bases match TRBD2. Per the germline V gene, CDR1 is SGHTA and CDR2 is FQGNSA. The CDR3 sequence is 17 residues long. Germline trimming cut 4 bases from V and 1 base from J; bases unmatched to any gene: 9.